This T cell receptor beta chain was found in a study of T-cell reconstitution after alpha-beta-depleted transplantation in children. Unique molecular identifiers tagged the TCRbeta library. TCRdb reprocessed the PCR reads with MiXCR, giving one entry per CDR3 protein. Among approximately 93,000 distinct CDR3 sequences listed, 7.5% to 9.5% were seen once. This clonotype has ten or more counts. This TCR was recovered from a human donor who donated a stem cell graft to a child with congenital amegakaryocytic thrombocytopenia. This sample comprised PBMCs from the stem cell graft donor, obtained from the stem cell graft.

CDR3 in amino acids: CASSRIAGRQETQYF. CDR3 in DNA: TGTGCCAGCAGCCGGATAGCGGGGCGCCAAGAGACCCAGTACTTC. The rearrangement links TRBV3-1 to TRBJ2-5; TRBD2 aligns across 8 bases. Per germline, CDR1 LGHDT and CDR2 YNNKEL (reference sequence). V shed 4 bases, J shed 1 base, and the junction held 5 bases outside the gene matches. The CDR3 runs 15 residues.